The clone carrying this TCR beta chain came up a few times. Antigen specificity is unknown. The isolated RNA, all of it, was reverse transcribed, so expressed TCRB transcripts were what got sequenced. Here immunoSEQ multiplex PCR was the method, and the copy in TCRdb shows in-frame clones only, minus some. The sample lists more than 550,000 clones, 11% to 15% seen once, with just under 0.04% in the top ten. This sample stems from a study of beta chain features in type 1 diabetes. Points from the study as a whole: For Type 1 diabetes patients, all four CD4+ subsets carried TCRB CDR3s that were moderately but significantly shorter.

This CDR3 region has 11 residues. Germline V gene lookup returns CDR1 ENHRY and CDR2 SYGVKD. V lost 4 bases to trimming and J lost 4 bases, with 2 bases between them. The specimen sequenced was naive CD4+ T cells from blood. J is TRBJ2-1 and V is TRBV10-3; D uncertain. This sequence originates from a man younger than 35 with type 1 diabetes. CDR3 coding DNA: TGTGCCATCAGTGGGTACAATGAGCAGTTCTTC. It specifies CAISGYNEQFF.